A selection of T cell receptor beta chains follows, all from one sample in a study of blood T cell repertoires in COVID-19. The method was immunoSEQ multiplex PCR; TCRdb's version includes in-frame clones alone and lacks a portion of them. The repertoire consists of about 270,000 clones, with over 80% occurring once and the leading ten covering roughly 3.9%. The sample comprised PBMCs or T cells enriched from blood (not recorded which). Source of these receptors: a woman in her 30s with acute COVID-19. Both conserved end residues are part of each CDR3. A D gene is named only where the DNA matches it firmly. Not all rows give a size; the values are once, few, many and, for expanded clones, a class.

v_gene	d_gene	j_gene	abundance	CDR3aa	CDR3nt
TRBV12-3/TRBV12-4	TRBD2	TRBJ2-1	-	CASSLWEGEQFF	TGTGCCAGCAGTTTATGGGAGGGTGAGCAGTTCTTC
TRBV28	TRBD1	TRBJ1-2	-	CASDIAGGLGYGYTF	TGTGCCAGCGATATAGCAGGGGGCCTTGGGTATGGCTACACCTTC
TRBV18	-	TRBJ1-1	-	CASSPPTRESTEAFF	TGTGCCAGCTCACCACCGACAAGGGAGTCGACTGAAGCTTTCTTT
TRBV24-1	TRBD2	TRBJ2-4	-	CATSDATGTSQYF	TGTGCCACCAGTGATGCGACCGGGACTAGCCAGTACTTC
TRBV6-2/TRBV6-3	-	TRBJ2-7	-	CASSYELSSEQYF	TGTGCCAGCAGTTACGAATTAAGCTCCGAGCAGTACTTC
TRBV5-1	-	TRBJ1-4	-	CASSLYGQATNEKLFF	TGCGCCAGCAGCTTGTATGGCCAGGCAACTAATGAAAAACTGTTTTTT
TRBV27	-	TRBJ1-1	-	CASSFVQGLRTEAFF	TGTGCCAGCAGTTTTGTTCAGGGGCTAAGGACTGAAGCTTTCTTT
TRBV4-3	TRBD2	TRBJ2-3	-	CASSPTGTSAGDTQYF	TGCGCCAGCAGCCCGACCGGGACTAGCGCCGGAGATACGCAGTATTTT
TRBV3-1/TRBV3-2	TRBD2	TRBJ2-1	-	CASSQPTSGYSNEQFF	TGTGCCAGCAGCCAACCGACTAGCGGCTACAGCAATGAGCAGTTCTTC
TRBV3-1/TRBV3-2	-	TRBJ2-7	-	CASSHPEGDRTKASGFYEQYF	TGTGCCAGCAGCCACCCCGAGGGGGACAGAACGAAGGCTAGCGGGTTCTACGAGCAGTACTTC
TRBV28	-	TRBJ2-7	-	CASNSPRVLLHYEQYF	TGTGCCAGCAACTCCCCTCGGGTCCTGCTACACTACGAGCAGTACTTC
TRBV19	TRBD1	TRBJ2-7	-	CASTQQGAGEQYF	TGTGCCAGTACCCAACAGGGGGCGGGCGAGCAGTACTTC
TRBV6-5	TRBD2	TRBJ2-7	-	CASSTLGAGGTQYF	TGTGCCAGCAGCACCCTTGGGGCGGGGGGTACGCAGTACTTC
TRBV18	TRBD1	TRBJ2-2	-	CASSPRTGSTGELFF	TGTGCCAGCTCTCCCAGGACAGGGTCGACCGGGGAGCTGTTTTTT
TRBV7-2	TRBD2	TRBJ2-3	-	CASSPRGGRADTQYF	TGTGCCAGCAGCCCAAGAGGTGGGAGGGCCGATACGCAGTATTTT
TRBV24-1	-	TRBJ2-4	few	CATSDLVRTPLAKNIQYF	TGTGCCACCAGTGATTTGGTTCGGACTCCATTAGCCAAAAACATTCAGTACTTC
TRBV28	-	TRBJ2-3	-	CASSPFLAGDTQYF	TGTGCCAGCAGTCCTTTCCTAGCTGGAGATACGCAGTATTTT
TRBV6-5	TRBD2	TRBJ2-3	-	CATGLAGEDTQYF	TGTGCCACGGGACTAGCGGGAGAAGATACGCAGTATTTT
TRBV7-9	-	TRBJ2-1	-	CASSLGGSGRHNEQFF	TGTGCCAGCAGCTTAGGAGGCAGCGGGCGTCACAATGAGCAGTTCTTC
TRBV7-9	TRBD2	TRBJ2-3	-	CASSYLAGGPMDTQYF	TGTGCCAGCAGCTATCTAGCGGGAGGGCCGATGGATACGCAGTATTTT
TRBV7-9	TRBD2	TRBJ2-1	-	CASNLAGGNEQFF	TGTGCCAGCAACCTAGCGGGAGGCAATGAGCAGTTCTTC
TRBV11-2	TRBD1	TRBJ2-7	-	CASSSRGTGGIGPYEQYF	TGTGCCAGCAGCAGCAGGGGGACAGGGGGGATAGGGCCCTACGAGCAGTACTTC
TRBV11-1	-	TRBJ1-1	-	CASSRQRGNTEAFF	TGTGCCAGCAGCAGGCAGCGGGGAAACACTGAAGCTTTCTTT
TRBV11-2	-	TRBJ1-1	-	CASSFWGRGTEAFF	TGTGCCAGCAGCTTTTGGGGGAGGGGCACTGAAGCTTTCTTT
TRBV10-3	TRBD1	TRBJ2-3	once	CAISEGGKTGVRDTQYF	TGTGCCATCAGTGAGGGGGGGAAGACAGGGGTGAGAGATACGCAGTATTTT
TRBV7-2	-	TRBJ1-6	-	CASSPGSDGGSPLHF	TGTGCCAGCAGCCCGGGATCGGACGGGGGTTCACCCCTCCACTTT
TRBV29-1	-	TRBJ1-2	-	CSVEGTVNYGYTF	TGCAGCGTTGAAGGGACAGTTAACTATGGCTACACCTTC
TRBV6-5	-	TRBJ2-7	-	CASSNLGYEQYF	TGTGCCAGCAGTAACCTAGGCTACGAGCAGTACTTC
TRBV29-1	TRBD2	TRBJ2-2	-	CSVRFSGRGTTGELFF	TGCAGCGTCCGATTTAGCGGGAGAGGGACGACCGGGGAGCTGTTTTTT
TRBV4-3	TRBD1	TRBJ2-7	-	CASSQDPGQGGYEQYF	TGCGCCAGCAGCCAAGACCCGGGACAGGGTGGCTACGAGCAGTACTTC
TRBV3-1/TRBV3-2	-	TRBJ2-1	-	CASSPLANEQFF	TGTGCCAGCAGCCCGCTAGCGAATGAGCAGTTCTTC
TRBV28	-	TRBJ1-2	-	CASSQQGRGYTF	TGTGCCAGCAGTCAACAGGGTAGGGGCTACACCTTC
TRBV9	-	TRBJ1-6	-	CASSADSRGSPLHF	TGTGCCAGCAGCGCAGACAGTAGGGGTTCACCCCTCCACTTT
TRBV13	-	TRBJ2-1	-	CASSLVPGPLGGSYNEQFF	TGTGCCAGCAGCTTAGTCCCCGGCCCACTAGGTGGCTCCTACAATGAGCAGTTCTTC
TRBV18	-	TRBJ1-6	-	CASSRPPGDNSPLHF	TGTGCCAGCTCACGGCCGCCAGGGGATAATTCACCCCTCCACTTT
TRBV4-3	-	TRBJ2-3	-	CASSQEEGVTDTQYF	TGCGCCAGCAGCCAAGAAGAGGGGGTGACAGATACGCAGTATTTT
TRBV11-3	-	TRBJ2-2	-	CASSLEMGLGELFF	TGTGCCAGCAGCTTAGAGATGGGCCTCGGGGAGCTGTTTTTT
TRBV7-9	-	TRBJ1-5	-	CASSLGQGQPQHF	TGTGCCAGCAGCTTAGGGCAGGGGCAGCCCCAGCATTTT
TRBV19	-	TRBJ2-7	-	CASSPPGLTYEQYF	TGTGCCAGTAGTCCGCCGGGACTGACTTACGAGCAGTACTTC
TRBV28	TRBD2	TRBJ2-1	-	CASSPRLAGFYEQFF	TGTGCCAGCAGTCCGCGACTAGCGGGATTCTATGAGCAGTTCTTC
TRBV7-6	TRBD1	TRBJ1-3	-	CASSKTGLSGNTIYF	TGTGCCAGCAGTAAGACAGGGTTATCGGGAAACACCATATATTTT
TRBV4-3	TRBD2	TRBJ2-1	-	CASSQGLADYNEQFF	TGCGCCAGCAGCCAAGGGCTAGCGGACTACAATGAGCAGTTCTTC
TRBV4-3	TRBD1	TRBJ1-6	-	CASSQTGAGSPLHF	TGCGCCAGCAGCCAAACAGGGGCAGGTTCACCCCTCCACTTT
TRBV7-9	TRBD1	TRBJ1-1	-	CASSQGGNTEAFF	TGTGCCAGCAGCCAGGGGGGGAACACTGAAGCTTTCTTT
TRBV27	-	TRBJ2-7	-	CASSPTVTYEQYF	TGTGCCAGCAGCCCCACGGTGACCTACGAGCAGTACTTC
TRBV7-6	TRBD2	TRBJ2-6	-	CASSQGSGRTGANVLTF	TGTGCCAGCAGCCAAGGTAGCGGGAGAACTGGGGCCAACGTCCTGACTTTC
TRBV7-6	TRBD2	TRBJ2-7	-	CASSYMLAGGFNEQYF	TGTGCCAGCAGCTACATGTTAGCGGGAGGATTTAACGAGCAGTACTTC
TRBV24-1	TRBD1	TRBJ1-5	-	CATSAGQGNNQPQHF	TGTGCCACCAGCGCGGGACAGGGGAACAATCAGCCCCAGCATTTT
TRBV27	TRBD1	TRBJ2-7	-	CASSHQTRDRDYEQYF	TGTGCCAGCAGTCACCAAACCCGGGACAGGGACTACGAGCAGTACTTC
TRBV2	-	TRBJ2-7	-	CASSEAYEQYF	TGTGCCAGCAGTGAGGCTTACGAGCAGTACTTC
TRBV10-3	-	TRBJ1-3	-	CAISESEDITSGNTIYF	TGTGCCATCAGTGAGTCTGAGGACATTACATCTGGAAACACCATATATTTT
TRBV7-7	TRBD2	TRBJ2-1	-	CASSLGLAGAYEQFF	TGTGCTAGCAGCCTGGGACTAGCGGGAGCCTATGAGCAGTTCTTC
TRBV2	-	TRBJ1-1	-	CARSDRGETEAFF	TGTGCCAGGTCGGATAGGGGTGAGACTGAAGCTTTCTTT
TRBV9	TRBD2	TRBJ2-2	-	CASSAPGLAEVGPGELFF	TGTGCCAGCAGCGCCCCGGGACTAGCGGAAGTCGGGCCCGGGGAGCTGTTTTTT
TRBV5-8	TRBD1	TRBJ2-7	-	CASIRTGSYEQYF	TGTGCCAGCATCAGGACAGGTTCCTACGAGCAGTACTTC
TRBV29-1	-	TRBJ1-5	-	CSVDQGAGQPQHF	TGCAGCGTTGATCAAGGGGCGGGGCAGCCCCAGCATTTT
TRBV5-6	-	TRBJ1-2	-	CASSLGTIIIGYTF	TGTGCCAGCAGCCTGGGGACAATTATTATTGGCTACACCTTC
TRBV28	TRBD2	TRBJ2-7	-	CASSGLAAYEQYF	TGTGCCAGCAGCGGACTAGCGGCGTACGAGCAGTACTTC
TRBV2	TRBD1	TRBJ2-7	-	CASSSGTGSYEQYF	TGTGCCAGCAGCTCCGGGACAGGATCTTACGAGCAGTACTTC